This TCR beta chain was documented in a study of cytomegalovirus exposure and HLA in healthy donors. Study information: As released early, the data held 70 million to 100 million unique TCRs from HLA-typed donors. Most genotyped donors, over 70% of some 400, had Caucasian-associated genetic ancestry.

PCR was performed using 60 Vbeta and 13 Jbeta primers. TCRdb's copy holds only in-frame clones and misses some; the assay was immunoSEQ multiplex PCR. The table lists fewer than 150,000 clones, roughly four fifths of them singletons. Study-level findings and limits: Later genetic work tied a missense DCLRE1C variant to beta-chain V and J trimming. Earlier analysis found most TCR beta V segments productive about 90% or about 30% of the time.

Germline values: CDR1 MNHNY, CDR2 SVGAGI (reference sequence). Trimming pared 6 bases from V and 5 bases from J, leaving 19 bases between. The CDR3 runs to 15 residues. As for this clone: The target antigen is unknown.

Material for sequencing was PBMCs. This chain connects TRBV6-6 to TRBJ1-2; TRBD1 might be the D (6 bases). The TCR sequence derives from a woman aged 50 to 60 in good health and CMV-seropositive. The CDR3: CASSPGGQSAYGYTF. CDR3 nucleotides: TGTGCCAGCAGCCCCGGAGGACAGTCAGCTTATGGCTACACCTTC.